The source of this T cell receptor (beta chain) is a study of siplizumab effects on memory and regulatory T cells. The data were produced by immunoSEQ multiplex PCR, yet TCRdb's version contains in-frame clones alone and is incomplete. The profile covers about 110,000 clones, with roughly 89% appearing a single time and approximately 1.2% taken by the ten largest. As for this clone: Its antigen remains unknown.

Study-level points and caveats: Memory cells that were CD4+ and unstimulated gave rise to alloreactive sequences, which siplizumab significantly reduced. Unstimulated subset assignment was obtained for only a minor fraction of alloreactive clones. Naive versus memory phenotype went unassigned for roughly 80-96% of proliferating CD4+ or CD8+ clones.

Sequencing was done on a sample of CD4+ T cells sorted from blood. The TCR sequence derives from a human donor in good health.

The CDR3 DNA reads as TGTGCCTGGAGCGCAAGCTTCGGCTATGGCTACACCTTC. It codes for CAWSASFGYGYTF. This sequence joins TRBV30 and TRBJ1-2, with D uncertain. The germline gives CDR1 GTSNPN, CDR2 SVGIG (reference sequence). Trimming shortened V by 3 bases and J by 4 bases, and 12 bases separated the two germline ends. The length of the CDR3 is 13 residues. Full variable domain (remainder filled in from reference TRBV30 and TRBJ1-2): SQTIHQWPATLVQPVGSPLSLECTVEGTSNPNLYWYRQAAGRGLQLLFYSVGIGQISSEVPQNLSASRPQDRQFILSSKKLLLSDSGFYLCAWSASFGYGYTFGSGTRLTVV.